This entry concerns a single TCR beta chain. The germline CDR1 and CDR2 sequences are SGHTA and FQGNSA. V was pared by 8 bases and J by 5 bases, with 15 bases between. The CDR3 covers 13 residues. These data belong to a study of CD8 T cells in Susac syndrome. Random hexamers served to reverse transcribe roughly 0.5 to 1 ug RNA. TCRdb recomputed calls from the immunoSEQ multiplex PCR reads with MiXCR, one row per CDR3 protein. The repertoire holds some 120,000 distinct CDR3 sequences, with about nine tenths as singletons. The chain joins TRBV7-2 to TRBJ2-5; D might be TRBD1 or TRBD2, each matching 5 bases. Source material: CD4+ T cells from PBMCs. The receptor was derived from a human donor in good health. CDR3 loop: CASAEGPHETQYF. The CDR3 DNA follows: TGTGCCAGCGCCGAGGGGCCGCACGAGACCCAGTACTTC.